This T cell receptor beta chain was sequenced in a study of cytotoxic CD8 clonotypes in ibrutinib-treated CLL. Some clones are missing from TCRdb's copy, which holds only in-frame ones; the method was immunoSEQ multiplex PCR. Among approximately 100,000 clones listed, approximately 58% were seen once. The J segment lost 5 bases and the V segment lost 0 bases, leaving 6 bases of the junction unmatched. CDR1 is SGDLS, CDR2 YYNGEE, per germline. This CDR3 spans 17 amino acids. Overall study findings and caveats: Against age-matched healthy donors, baseline clonality ran higher and tracked circulating CD8+ T-cell counts.

With respect to this clone: Its antigen is currently unknown.

Sequences were derived from PBMCs, sampled after 24 months of ibrutinib treatment. V gene TRBV9 combines with J gene TRBJ2-3, with TRBD2 matching over 13 bases. The TCR comes from a human donor with chronic lymphocytic leukemia. The CDR3 loop is CASSVGTSGGAEDTQYF. The CDR3 DNA follows: TGTGCCAGCAGCGTAGGAACTAGCGGGGGGGCCGAAGATACGCAGTATTTT.